These 27 T cell receptor beta chains originate from one sample sequenced in a study of regulatory T cells in long-lasting Graves disease listed by TCRdb under 2021. The method behind the library was multiplex PCR. The listed sequencing device is Illumina HiSeq 4000. CDR3 regions were amplified by Arm-PCR with iRepertoire HTBI primers to construct TCR beta libraries. TCRdb trimmed public reads at Q25 via fastp, called clones via MiXCR and kept in-frame beta chains. Each CDR3 protein appears once, grouped with its most common genes and DNA. The sample contains about 440,000 distinct CDR3 sequences, 15% of them found a single time. The leading ten clones occupy about a sixth of the sample. This specimen's time point label, per the study, means: newly diagnosed GD, antithyroid drugs for less than 3 months. RNA was extracted from PBMCs in TRIzol for both TCR sequencing and RNA sequencing. These same records also appear under a second study, on T cells in Graves' hyperthyroidism and ophthalmopathy.

Source: peripheral blood mononuclear cells (PBMCs), taken at new diagnosis, from a patient treated with antithyroid drugs. These receptors all come from a woman under 40 with Graves disease. Donor details come from another sample of the same person, matched by shared clones.

This clonotype was observed many times. DNA for the CDR3: TGTGCCAGCAGCACAAGAAACGAGCAGTACTTC. It yields the protein CASSTRNEQYF. The genes are TRBV11-2 and TRBJ2-7; D gene unclear. Germline lookup yields CDR1 SGHAT and CDR2 FQNNGV. This CDR3 is built from 11 residues. Trimming pared 5 bases from V and 5 bases from J, leaving 7 bases between.

This clonotype was counted only a few times. This may be a read error: a much more frequent sequence differs by one nucleotide. The chain has TRBV12-3 or TRBV12-4 and TRBJ1-2; D is ambiguous. The CDR3 loop spans 13 amino acids. CDR3 nucleotide sequence: TGTGCCGGCAGTACTGACGGCCTCTATGGCTACACCTTC. It codes for CAGSTDGLYGYTF.

V gene TRBV9 combines with J gene TRBJ2-7; 12 nucleotides match TRBD1. Trimming took 4 bases from V and 6 from J; bases not matched to a gene: 11. Germline V gene lookup returns CDR1 SGDLS and CDR2 YYNGEE. The CDR3 has 16 amino acids. CDR3 sequence (DNA): TGTGCCAGCAGCTCAGAGGGACAGGGGGCTTACGGCGAGCAGTACTTC. Its translation is CASSSEGQGAYGEQYF.

The chain employs TRBV27 and TRBJ2-7; 8 nucleotides line up with TRBD2. Trimming at V came to 5 bases and at J to 0 bases, leaving 6 bases not matched to a gene. Germline lookup yields CDR1 MNHEY and CDR2 SMNVEV (reference sequence). This CDR3 comprises 15 residues. The CDR3 DNA is TGTGCCAGCAGTCGAGCGGGAGTGAGCTCCTACGAGCAGTACTTC. Residues: CASSRAGVSSYEQYF.

In this sample, this clonotype turned up many times. This rearrangement joins TRBV6-2 or TRBV6-3 to TRBJ2-7; 7 bases are a match to TRBD1. The germline CDR1 and CDR2 sequences are MNHEY and SVGEGT. The CDR3 is 16 amino acids. Trimming at V came to 5 bases and at J to 4 bases, leaving 14 bases not matched to a gene. The CDR3 nucleotides are TGTGCCAGCAGTCAAAAGACCGGGACAGTCCATTACGAGCAGTACTTC. It yields the protein CASSQKTGTVHYEQYF.

Many counts were recorded for this clonotype. The rearrangement uses TRBV11-3 and TRBJ2-1; D not resolved. This CDR3 has 13 residues. V dropped 5 bases and J dropped 5 bases, with 10 bases sitting between them. The germline V gene has CDR1 SGHNT and CDR2 YENEEA. CDR3 coding DNA: TGTGCCAGCAGCATCTCAACAGACAATGAGCAGTTCTTC. This sequence encodes CASSISTDNEQFF.

The sample holds a few counts of this clonotype. This CDR3 reads CASSQVIPSNTGELFF. The DNA of the CDR3 is TGTGCCAGCAGCCAAGTAATTCCTTCGAACACCGGGGAGCTGTTTTTT. This sequence joins TRBV3-1 and TRBJ2-2; D is unresolved. This CDR3 comprises 16 residues. CDR1 is LGHDT and CDR2 is YNNKEL in the germline V gene (reference sequence). V was trimmed by 1 base and J by 0 bases, leaving 9 bases between them.

This clonotype was detected ten times or more. The chain links TRBV3-1 to TRBJ1-2, with D maybe TRBD1 (5 bases). Germline V lookup: CDR1 LGHDT, CDR2 YNNKEL (reference sequence). V was shortened by 3 bases and J by 6 bases, with 17 bases between the two germline ends. This CDR3 region has 15 residues. CDR3 loop: CASSQGSGGKNGYTF. The CDR3 DNA is TGTGCCAGCAGCCAGGGATCCGGGGGAAAGAATGGCTACACCTTC.

This clonotype was seen a few times. The V gene is TRBV7-9, the J gene TRBJ1-2; 9 bases agree with TRBD1. This CDR3 region has 15 residues. The V gene end was trimmed by 1 base and the J gene end by 8 bases; junction bases not matched to a gene: 8. The germline gives CDR1 SEHNR, CDR2 FQNEAQ (reference sequence). The CDR3 sequence is CASSLGSGTGPGYTF. The CDR3 DNA follows: TGTGCCAGCAGCTTAGGTTCGGGGACAGGGCCAGGCTACACCTTC.

This clonotype has more than one count but fewer than ten. This rearrangement joins TRBV7-6 to TRBJ2-5, with TRBD2 identical over 13 bases. This CDR3 spans 19 amino acids. V was pared by 3 bases and J by 6 bases, with 16 bases of the junction left unmatched. The V gene's germline CDR1 is SGHVS and CDR2 FNYEAQ. CDR3 coding DNA: TGTGCCAGCAGCTTGGGAGACGGACTAGCGGGAGAAAGTGGAAAGACCCAGTACTTC. Translation: CASSLGDGLAGESGKTQYF.

This clonotype has a count of ten or more. V is TRBV4-1 and J is TRBJ2-7; D may be TRBD2 (6 bases). V was trimmed by 4 bases and J by 3 bases, leaving 22 bases between them. The CDR3 runs 17 residues. Germline CDR1 is MGHRA and CDR2 is YSYEKL. The DNA for the CDR3 is TGCGCCAGCAGCCCCAAATACGCGGGCACCGGGGGCTACGAGCAGTACTTC. Amino acid sequence: CASSPKYAGTGGYEQYF.

The gene calls are TRBV12-3 or TRBV12-4 and TRBJ2-2; D is unresolved. The CDR3 contains 13 residues. V shed 7 bases and J shed 2 bases, with 8 bases lying between them. This CDR3 is CASISTNTGELFF. The CDR3 DNA sequence: TGTGCCAGCATTTCGACAAACACCGGGGAGCTGTTTTTT.

The rearrangement uses TRBV30 and TRBJ1-3; D is undetermined. The V gene's germline CDR1 is GTSNPN and CDR2 SVGIG (reference sequence). The CDR3 totals 16 residues. V lost 1 base and J lost 1, with 14 bases in between. The CDR3 DNA follows: TGTGCCTGGAGTGACAGACACCGCGTATCTGGAAACACCATATATTTT. This codes for CAWSDRHRVSGNTIYF.

This chain connects TRBV5-1 to TRBJ2-1; maybe TRBD2 (6 bases). V gave up 4 bases and J gave up 10 bases, with 18 bases separating them. In germline, CDR1 is SGHRS, CDR2 YFSETQ. This CDR3 is 14 amino acids long. CDR3 loop: CASSAPSPAGEQFF. CDR3 bases: TGCGCCAGCAGCGCTCCCTCTCCTGCGGGGGAGCAGTTCTTC.

This clonotype has a count of ten or more. The chain combines TRBV4-1 with TRBJ2-3, with D possibly called TRBD1 or TRBD2 (6 bases each). Trimming stripped 7 bases from V and 0 bases from J, with 11 bases between. CDR3 size: 14 residues. CDR1 is MGHRA, CDR2 YSYEKL, per germline. The CDR3: CASTPGASTDTQYF. CDR3 DNA: TGCGCCAGCACCCCGGGGGCGAGCACAGATACGCAGTATTTT.

This clonotype was seen many times. The chain couples TRBV6-2 or TRBV6-3 to TRBJ2-3, with 10 bases matching TRBD1. From germline, CDR1 is MNHEY and CDR2 SVGEGT. The length of the CDR3 is 15 residues. V shed 4 bases and J 2 bases; nucleotides not matched to a gene: 3. The CDR3 DNA reads as TGTGCCAGCAGTTGGACAGGGGGGAACACAGATACGCAGTATTTT. Protein: CASSWTGGNTDTQYF.

This clonotype was seen at least ten times. The chain combines TRBV19 with TRBJ1-2, with TRBD1 as a possible D gene (5 bases). Trimming left V 4 bases short and J 8 bases short, with 20 bases between. The CDR3 is made up of 15 amino acids. In germline, CDR1 is LNHDA, CDR2 SQIVND (reference sequence). The CDR3, as DNA: TGTGCCAGTAGTACAACCGCCGACGGGGCGAGCGGCTACACCTTC. Protein product: CASSTTADGASGYTF.

This rearrangement joins TRBV19 to TRBJ2-7; TRBD2 aligns across 7 bases. Looked up from germline, CDR1 is LNHDA and CDR2 is SQIVND (reference sequence). This CDR3 contains 12 residues. The V gene end was trimmed by 10 bases and the J gene end by 3 bases; junction bases not matched to a gene: 6. The CDR3 here is CATGGIGYEQYF. CDR3 DNA: TGTGCCACCGGGGGGATCGGCTACGAGCAGTACTTC.

This clonotype was detected ten times or more. The chain is built from TRBV24-1 and TRBJ2-1; TRBD2 matches 8 bases. The CDR3 runs 15 residues. V was pared by 5 bases and J by 4 bases, with 6 bases of the junction left unmatched. CDR1 and CDR2 from the germline V gene are KGHDR and SFDVKD. For the CDR3, the DNA is TGTGCCACCAGTGTGGCGTTAGCGGGATACAATGAGCAGTTCTTC. The encoded protein is CATSVALAGYNEQFF.

This clonotype has a count of ten or more. CDR3 amino acids: CASSSGLGETQYF. Written as DNA, the CDR3 is TGTGCCAGCAGTTCAGGGTTGGGGGAGACCCAGTACTTC. The rearrangement joins TRBV2 to TRBJ2-5; D is possibly TRBD1 (5 bases). Germline-derived CDR1 and CDR2 are SNHLY and FYNNEI. This CDR3 has 13 residues. Trimming removed 5 bases at V and 5 bases at J, with 12 bases between.

This chain joins TRBV9 and TRBJ2-3; 9 nucleotides agree with TRBD2. The CDR3 sequence is 16 residues long. Germline V gives CDR1 SGDLS, CDR2 YYNGEE. V trimming: 0 bases; J trimming: 1 base; junction bases outside the gene matches: 3. The CDR3 nucleotides read TGTGCCAGCAGCGTAGATCCTAGCGGGGGCACAGATACGCAGTATTTT. It translates to CASSVDPSGGTDTQYF.

The sample holds many counts of this clonotype. The rearrangement links TRBV20-1 to TRBJ2-2, with a tentative D call TRBD1 (6 bases). The CDR3 totals 15 residues. V was shortened by 6 bases and J by 7 bases, with 21 bases between the two germline ends. Germline values: CDR1 DFQATT, CDR2 SNEGSKA (reference sequence). CDR3 in amino acids: CSARPVNDRIGELFF. CDR3 sequence (DNA): TGCAGTGCGAGACCCGTCAACGACAGGATCGGGGAGCTGTTTTTT.

This clonotype was counted many times. The chain carries TRBV7-2 and TRBJ1-1; a possible D gene is TRBD1 (5 bases). This CDR3 spans 15 amino acids. CDR1 and CDR2 from the germline V gene are SGHTA and FQGNSA. The V and J ends lost 1 base and 3 bases respectively, with 12 bases between them. The CDR3 protein is CASSLGPLGDTEAFF. The CDR3 nucleotides are TGTGCCAGCAGCTTAGGACCGTTGGGGGACACTGAAGCTTTCTTT.

The rearrangement joins TRBV29-1 to TRBJ2-1; the D is unclear. Trimming stripped 3 bases from V and 4 bases from J, with 13 bases between. This CDR3 is 14 amino acids long. Germline loops: CDR1 SQVTM, CDR2 ANQGSEA. The CDR3 nucleotides read TGCAGCGTTGACCGAGCGAGAGAATACAATGAGCAGTTCTTC. Amino acids: CSVDRAREYNEQFF.

This clonotype turned up a few times. Relative to the germline gene, one junction end is altered; a read error may explain this. The V and J genes are TRBV24-1 and TRBJ2-1; 12 positions agree with TRBD2. Germline CDR1 reads KGHDR; CDR2 reads SFDVKD. The CDR3 is made up of 13 amino acids. The CDR3 protein is CATSERLAGEPIF. Written as DNA, the CDR3 is TGTGCCACCAGTGAGCGACTAGCGGGAGAGCCGATCTTC.

The V gene is TRBV12-3 or TRBV12-4, the J gene TRBJ2-1, with 13 bases aligning to TRBD2. J was trimmed by 5 bases and V by 6 bases; bases with no gene match: 10. This CDR3 has 17 residues. CDR3 nucleotide sequence: TGTGCCAGCAGCCACGGACTAGCGGGAGTTCTTGACAATGAGCAGTTCTTC. Protein: CASSHGLAGVLDNEQFF.

This clonotype was seen repeatedly, ten times or more. CDR3 protein: CSASLDRAYEQYF. The CDR3 DNA sequence: TGCAGTGCTAGCCTGGACAGGGCCTACGAGCAGTACTTC. The chain recombines TRBV20-1 with TRBJ2-7; 8 nucleotides match TRBD1. J gave up 2 bases and V 3 bases, and 3 bases lay outside the gene matches. Germline assignment: CDR1 DFQATT and CDR2 SNEGSKA (reference sequence). The length of the CDR3 is 13 residues.